A single sample gave rise to the 18 T cell receptor beta chains below, sequenced in a study of radiotherapy plus CTLA-4 blockade in lung cancer. The protocol was immunoSEQ multiplex PCR, while the TCRdb copy is restricted to in-frame clones and leaves out a portion. The sample shows around 63,000 clones, 65% to 85% of them seen only once. The sample here was peripheral blood, taken from a patient treated with radiotherapy plus ipilimumab. Every receptor here comes from a human donor with non-small cell lung cancer whose response to radiotherapy plus ipilimumab could not be evaluated. Some clones in this sample may be carry-over from other donors' samples.

CDR3 coding DNA: TGCGCCAGCAGCCCGAGGGACTACTCCTACAATGAGCAGTTCTTC. Encoded protein: CASSPRDYSYNEQFF. The chain couples TRBV5-1 to TRBJ2-1; 7 positions agree with TRBD2. Per germline, CDR1 SGHRS and CDR2 YFSETQ. The CDR3 consists of 15 residues. V lost 4 bases and J lost 0; bases outside the gene matches: 4.

J is TRBJ2-2 and V is TRBV4-1; 7 positions agree with TRBD1. Germline CDR1 MGHRA, CDR2 YSYEKL. J gave up 1 base and V 6 bases, and 5 bases lay outside the gene matches. The CDR3 consists of 15 residues. The CDR3 region is CASRRQGLNTGELFF. DNA of the CDR3: TGCGCCAGCAGGAGACAGGGCTTGAACACCGGGGAGCTGTTTTTT.

The chain recombines TRBV6-5 with TRBJ1-1, with a weak D call TRBD1 (5 bases). The germline CDR1 and CDR2 sequences are MNHEY and SVGAGI. The ends were cut back, 2 bases at V and 11 bases at J, with 12 bases in the middle. This CDR3 contains 12 residues. The CDR3 DNA reads as TGTGCCAGCAGTTACGGGGGGGATCAGGCTTTCTTT. As protein: CASSYGGDQAFF.

The chain carries TRBV5-4 and TRBJ2-5; 9 bases fit TRBD2. The CDR3 totals 14 residues. The V and J ends lost 2 bases and 5 bases, in that order; junction bases with no gene match: 4. Germline V lookup: CDR1 SGHNT, CDR2 YYREEE (reference sequence). DNA for the CDR3: TGTGCCAGCAGCTTTCTAGCGGGGAGGGAGACCCAGTACTTC. Translation: CASSFLAGRETQYF. Together with reference TRBV5-4 and TRBJ2-5, the CDR3 gives the full variable domain: ETGVTQSPTHLIKTRGQQVTLRCSSQSGHNTVSWYQQALGQGPQFIFQYYREEENGRGNFPPRFSGLQFPNYSSELNVNALELDDSALYLCASSFLAGRETQYFGPGTRLLVL.

The chain has TRBV6-5 and TRBJ1-1; no reliable D call. The V gene's germline CDR1 is MNHEY and CDR2 SVGAGI. Deletions cut 2 bases from V and 6 bases from J, with 10 bases between. The CDR3 is 13 amino acids. This chain's CDR3 is CASSYRPRAEAFF. The CDR3 DNA reads as TGTGCCAGCAGTTACCGTCCCCGGGCTGAAGCTTTCTTT.

The J gene is TRBJ1-5, the V gene TRBV7-2; TRBD1 agrees at 7 bases. Germline V CDR1 and CDR2: SGHTA, FQGNSA. Trimming at V came to 5 bases and at J to 4 bases, leaving 11 bases not matched to a gene. This CDR3 is 16 amino acids long. Written as DNA, the CDR3 is TGTGCCAGCAGCCGACAGGGAAATGGACGTAATCAGCCCCAGCATTTT. Residues: CASSRQGNGRNQPQHF.

This chain joins TRBV5-1 and TRBJ1-3, with 9 bases identical to TRBD1. The CDR3 loop spans 16 amino acids. The ends lost 3 bases at V and 1 base at J; junction bases unmatched: 5. In germline, CDR1 is SGHRS, CDR2 YFSETQ. CDR3 in amino acids: CASSWDRAISGNTIYF. The CDR3 coding sequence is TGCGCCAGCAGCTGGGACAGGGCGATTTCTGGAAACACCATATATTTT.

The count of this clone is one. V usage is TRBV18 and J usage is TRBJ1-5, with 10 bases identical to TRBD1. The CDR3 sequence is 17 residues long. With V trimmed by 6 bases and J by 2 bases, 10 bases remained unmatched. Germline values: CDR1 KGHSH, CDR2 LQKENI. CDR3: CASSPGQGGWGNQPQHF. The CDR3 bases are TGTGCCAGCTCCCCTGGACAGGGGGGTTGGGGCAATCAGCCCCAGCATTTT.

This chain connects TRBV21-1 to TRBJ1-1. TRBV21-1 is deemed a pseudogene. CDR3 length: 15 residues. The CDR3 is CASSKRRAMNTEAFF. The CDR3 DNA is TGTGCCAGCAGCAAGAGGCGGGCAATGAACACTGAAGCTTTCTTT.

J is TRBJ2-5 and V is TRBV4-3; 9 positions match TRBD1. The J call may be wrong; the DNA end is better matched by TRBJ2-7. This CDR3 contains 15 residues. Per the germline V gene, CDR1 is LGHNA and CDR2 is YSLEER. The CDR3 nucleotides read TGCGCCAGCAGCCTGTACAGGGGGCCATCCTACGAGCAGTACTTC. Amino acids: CASSLYRGPSYEQYF.

In its sample, this clone was seen a few times. CDR3 nucleotide sequence: TGTGCCAGCAGCTCCGGGGACAGAATGAACACTGAAGCTTTCTTT. It encodes CASSSGDRMNTEAFF. The chain carries TRBV5-6 and TRBJ1-1; 7 nucleotides match TRBD1. Germline V gene lookup returns CDR1 SGHDT and CDR2 YYEEEE. J lost 0 bases, V lost 3 bases, and 5 bases had no gene match. This CDR3 spans 15 amino acids.

This chain uses TRBV19 with TRBJ1-1; TRBD1 matches at 8 bases. Germline V lookup: CDR1 LNHDA, CDR2 SQIVND (reference sequence). The CDR3 length is 13 residues. Trimming removed 5 bases from V and 8 bases from J; junction bases left unmatched: 7. The chain's CDR3 is CASSSGQGAEAFF. The CDR3 bases are TGTGCCAGTAGTTCTGGTCAGGGGGCAGAAGCTTTCTTT.

This chain links TRBV7-3 with TRBJ1-1; D remains unclear. CDR1 is SGHTA and CDR2 is FQGTGA in the germline V gene. This CDR3 has 15 amino acids. Between the trimmed V and J ends, which lost 2 bases and 1 base, there was a span of 11 bases. The CDR3, as DNA: TGTGCCAGCAGCTTATTAGGAGGGAAGAACACTGAAGCTTTCTTT. This translates into CASSLLGGKNTEAFF.

The CDR3 loop is CASSPPHGSSGGAANEQFF. The CDR3 region has the DNA TGTGCCAGCTCACCACCACATGGCTCTAGCGGGGGGGCCGCCAATGAGCAGTTCTTC. The J gene is TRBJ2-1, the V gene TRBV18; 12 bases fit TRBD2. V lost 0 bases to trimming and J lost 6 bases; unmatched junction nucleotides: 12. This CDR3 has 19 residues. The V gene's germline CDR1 is KGHSH and CDR2 LQKENI. The full variable domain, in which reference TRBV18 and TRBJ2-1 provide the parts outside the CDR3, is NAGVMQNPRHLVRRRGQEARLRCSPMKGHSHVYWYRQLPEEGLKFMVYLQKENIIDESGMPKERFSAEFPKEGPSILRIQQVVRGDSAAYFCASSPPHGSSGGAANEQFFGPGTRLTVL.

The gene calls are TRBV7-9 and TRBJ1-2; D is undetermined. CDR3 length: 12 residues. V was trimmed by 1 base and J by 12 bases, leaving 12 bases between them. The germline CDR1 and CDR2 sequences are SEHNR and FQNEAQ (reference sequence). CDR3 residues: CASSLEYLEDTF. Here the CDR3 DNA reads TGTGCCAGCAGCTTAGAGTATCTGGAGGACACCTTC.

The V call is TRBV27, the J call TRBJ1-2, with 9 bases identical to TRBD1. Germline CDR1 is MNHEY and CDR2 is SMNVEV (reference sequence). CDR3 length equals 13 residues. V trimming: 0 bases; J trimming: 10 bases; junction bases outside the gene matches: 3. DNA for the CDR3: TGTGCCAGCAGTTTATCCGGACAGGGGCACTACACCTTC. Amino acids: CASSLSGQGHYTF.

This clone was seen a single time. The rearrangement uses TRBV6-5 and TRBJ1-2, with a tentative D call TRBD1 (6 bases). Germline V gene data show CDR1 as MNHEY and CDR2 as SVGAGI. CDR3 size: 13 residues. V gave up 7 bases and J gave up 7 bases, with 16 bases separating them. CDR3 protein: CASTPRGAAGYTF. The CDR3 DNA reads TGTGCCAGCACCCCCCGGGGGGCGGCTGGCTACACCTTC.

The gene calls are TRBV14 and TRBJ1-2, with D unresolved. The CDR3 runs 12 residues. V was clipped by 0 bases and J by 8 bases, with 7 bases between them. Per germline, CDR1 SGHDN and CDR2 FVKESK. DNA of the CDR3: TGTGCCAGCAGCCAAGATCTGAGGGGCTACACCTTC. Protein product: CASSQDLRGYTF.